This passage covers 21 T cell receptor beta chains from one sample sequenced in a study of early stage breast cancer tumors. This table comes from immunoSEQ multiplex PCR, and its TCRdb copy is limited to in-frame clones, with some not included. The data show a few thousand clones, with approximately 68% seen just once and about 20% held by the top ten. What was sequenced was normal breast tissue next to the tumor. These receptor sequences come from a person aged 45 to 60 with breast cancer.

The CDR3 spells CASSLQGNNYGYTF. The CDR3 DNA sequence: TGTGCCAGCAGCTTACAGGGAAATAACTATGGCTACACCTTC. The chain is built from TRBV7-9 and TRBJ1-2, with D maybe TRBD1 (5 bases). Trimming removed 2 bases from V and 1 base from J, with 8 bases in between. This CDR3 comprises 14 residues. The V gene's germline CDR1 is SEHNR and CDR2 FQNEAQ (reference sequence).

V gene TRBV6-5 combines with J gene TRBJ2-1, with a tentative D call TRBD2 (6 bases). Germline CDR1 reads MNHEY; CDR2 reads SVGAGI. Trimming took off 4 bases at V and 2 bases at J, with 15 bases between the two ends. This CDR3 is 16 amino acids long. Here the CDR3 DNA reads TGTGCCAGCAGTTCCCTTGCGCGGGGACCCTACAATGAGCAGTTCTTC. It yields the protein CASSSLARGPYNEQFF.

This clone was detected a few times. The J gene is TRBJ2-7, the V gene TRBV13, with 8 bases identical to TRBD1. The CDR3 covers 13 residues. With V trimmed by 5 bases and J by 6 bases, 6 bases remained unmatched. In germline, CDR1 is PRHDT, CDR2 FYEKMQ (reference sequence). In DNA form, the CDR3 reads TGTGCCAGCAGCCTCCGGACAGGGCGCGAGCAGTACTTC. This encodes CASSLRTGREQYF. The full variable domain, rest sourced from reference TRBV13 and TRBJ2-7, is AAGVIQSPRHLIKEKRETATLKCYPIPRHDTVYWYQQGPGQDPQFLISFYEKMQSDKGSIPDRFSAQQFSDYHSELNMSSLELGDSALYFCASSLRTGREQYFGPGTRLTVT.

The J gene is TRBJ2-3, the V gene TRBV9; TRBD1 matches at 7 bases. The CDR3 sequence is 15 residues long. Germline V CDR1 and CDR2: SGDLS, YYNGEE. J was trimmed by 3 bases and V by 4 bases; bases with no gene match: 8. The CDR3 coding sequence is TGTGCCAGCAGCCCACGACAGGGTTGGACAGATACGCAGTATTTT. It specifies CASSPRQGWTDTQYF.

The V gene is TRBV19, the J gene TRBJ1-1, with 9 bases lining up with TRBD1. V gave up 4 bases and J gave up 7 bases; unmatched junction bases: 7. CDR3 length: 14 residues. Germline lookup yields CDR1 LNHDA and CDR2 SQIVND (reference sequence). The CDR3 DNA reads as TGTGCCAGTAGTACCTCCGGGACAGGGTTTGAAGCTTTCTTT. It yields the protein CASSTSGTGFEAFF. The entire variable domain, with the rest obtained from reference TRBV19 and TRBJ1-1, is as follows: DGGITQSPKYLFRKEGQNVTLSCEQNLNHDAMYWYRQDPGQGLRLIYYSQIVNDFQKGDIAEGYSVSREKKESFPLTVTSAQKNPTAFYLCASSTSGTGFEAFFGQGTRLTVV.

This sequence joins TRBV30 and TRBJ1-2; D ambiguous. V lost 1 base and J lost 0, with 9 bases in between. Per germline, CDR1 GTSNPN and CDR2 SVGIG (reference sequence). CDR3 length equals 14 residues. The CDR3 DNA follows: TGTGCCTGGAGTGGGCCCGGGGCTAACTATGGCTACACCTTC. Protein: CAWSGPGANYGYTF.

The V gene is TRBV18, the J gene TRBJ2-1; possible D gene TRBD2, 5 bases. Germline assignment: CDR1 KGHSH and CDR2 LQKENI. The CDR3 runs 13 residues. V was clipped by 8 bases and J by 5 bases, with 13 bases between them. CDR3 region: CASNLGRDNEQFF. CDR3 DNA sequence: TGTGCCAGCAACCTTGGGAGAGACAATGAGCAGTTCTTC.

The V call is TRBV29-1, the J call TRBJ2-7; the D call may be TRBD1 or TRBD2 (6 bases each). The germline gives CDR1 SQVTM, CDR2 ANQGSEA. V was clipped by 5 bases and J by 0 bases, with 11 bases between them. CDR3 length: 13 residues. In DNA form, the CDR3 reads TGCAGCGTTCGTGGGGGGCTCTCCTACGAGCAGTACTTC. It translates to CSVRGGLSYEQYF.

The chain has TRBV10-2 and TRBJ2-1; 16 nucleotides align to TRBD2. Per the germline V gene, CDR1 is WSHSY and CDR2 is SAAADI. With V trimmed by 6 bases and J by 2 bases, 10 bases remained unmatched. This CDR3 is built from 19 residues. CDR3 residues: CASREPGTSGRETYNEQFF. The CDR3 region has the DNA TGCGCCAGCAGGGAACCGGGGACTAGCGGGAGGGAAACCTACAATGAGCAGTTCTTC.

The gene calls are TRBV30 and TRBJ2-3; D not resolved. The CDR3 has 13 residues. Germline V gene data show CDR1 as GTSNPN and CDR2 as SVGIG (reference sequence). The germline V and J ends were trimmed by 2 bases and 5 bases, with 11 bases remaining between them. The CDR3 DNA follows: TGTGCCTGGAGTTTAGCCCTAGTAGATACGCAGTATTTT. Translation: CAWSLALVDTQYF.

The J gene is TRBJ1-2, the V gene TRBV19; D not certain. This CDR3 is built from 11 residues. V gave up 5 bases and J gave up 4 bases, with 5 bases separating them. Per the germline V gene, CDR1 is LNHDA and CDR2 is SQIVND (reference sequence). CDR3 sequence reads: CASSYIYGYTF. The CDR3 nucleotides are TGTGCCAGTAGTTACATCTATGGCTACACCTTC.

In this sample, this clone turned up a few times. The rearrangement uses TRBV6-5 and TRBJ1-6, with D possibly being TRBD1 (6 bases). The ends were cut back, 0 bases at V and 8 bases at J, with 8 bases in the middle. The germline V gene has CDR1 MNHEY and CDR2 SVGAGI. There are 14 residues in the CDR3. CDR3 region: CASSYSGGYSPLHF. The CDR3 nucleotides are TGTGCCAGCAGTTACTCGGGGGGCTATTCACCCCTCCACTTT.

For the CDR3, the DNA is TGTGCCAGCAGCTTAGACTTACGGGGGGCGTTTGGCTACACCTTC. Its protein is CASSLDLRGAFGYTF. This sequence joins TRBV7-9 and TRBJ1-2; tentatively, D is TRBD1 (6 bases). Deletions cut 1 base from V and 7 bases from J, with 16 bases between. This CDR3 comprises 15 residues. Germline loops: CDR1 SEHNR, CDR2 FQNEAQ (reference sequence).

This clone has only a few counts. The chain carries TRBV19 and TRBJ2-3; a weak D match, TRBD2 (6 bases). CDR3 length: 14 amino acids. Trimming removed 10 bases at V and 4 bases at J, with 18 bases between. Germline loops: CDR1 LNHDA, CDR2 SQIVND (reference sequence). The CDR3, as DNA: TGTGCCACCAGGGAGGTCTGGTCGGCAGATACGCAGTATTTT. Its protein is CATREVWSADTQYF.

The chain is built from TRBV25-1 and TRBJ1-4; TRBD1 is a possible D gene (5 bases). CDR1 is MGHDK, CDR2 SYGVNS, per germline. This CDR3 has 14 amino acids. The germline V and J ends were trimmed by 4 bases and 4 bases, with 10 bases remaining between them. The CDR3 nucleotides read TGTGCCAGCAGTGTCGGGGGTTTTAATGAAAAACTGTTTTTT. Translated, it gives CASSVGGFNEKLFF.

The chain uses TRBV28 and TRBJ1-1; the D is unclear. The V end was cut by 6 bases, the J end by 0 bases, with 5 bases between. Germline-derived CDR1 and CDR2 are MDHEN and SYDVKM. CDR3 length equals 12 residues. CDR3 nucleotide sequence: TGTGCCAGCAGAAACATGAACACTGAAGCTTTCTTT. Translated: CASRNMNTEAFF.

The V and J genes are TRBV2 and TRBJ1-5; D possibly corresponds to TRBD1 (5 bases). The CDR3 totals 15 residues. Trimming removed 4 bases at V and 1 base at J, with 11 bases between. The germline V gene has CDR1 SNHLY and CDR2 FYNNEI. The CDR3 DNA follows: TGTGCCAGCAGTGGCGCGGGGGGAAGCAATCAGCCCCAGCATTTT. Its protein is CASSGAGGSNQPQHF.

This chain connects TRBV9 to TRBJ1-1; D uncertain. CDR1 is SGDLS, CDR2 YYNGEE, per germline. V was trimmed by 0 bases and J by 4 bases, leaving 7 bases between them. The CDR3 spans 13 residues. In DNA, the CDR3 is TGTGCCAGCAGCGTAGGAAGCACCACTGAAGCTTTCTTT. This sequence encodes CASSVGSTTEAFF.

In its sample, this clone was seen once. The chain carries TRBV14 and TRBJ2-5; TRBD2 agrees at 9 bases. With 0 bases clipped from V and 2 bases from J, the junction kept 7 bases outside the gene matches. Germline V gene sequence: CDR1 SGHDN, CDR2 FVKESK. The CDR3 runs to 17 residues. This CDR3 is CASSQELAGGWQETQYF. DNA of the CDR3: TGTGCCAGCAGCCAAGAATTGGCGGGAGGGTGGCAAGAGACCCAGTACTTC.

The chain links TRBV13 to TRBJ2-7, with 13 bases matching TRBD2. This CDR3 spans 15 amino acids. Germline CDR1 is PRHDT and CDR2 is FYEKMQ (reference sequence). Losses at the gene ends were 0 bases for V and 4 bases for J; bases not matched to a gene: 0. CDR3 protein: CASSLGLAGGYEQYF. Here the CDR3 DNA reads TGTGCCAGCAGCTTAGGACTAGCGGGGGGGTACGAGCAGTACTTC.

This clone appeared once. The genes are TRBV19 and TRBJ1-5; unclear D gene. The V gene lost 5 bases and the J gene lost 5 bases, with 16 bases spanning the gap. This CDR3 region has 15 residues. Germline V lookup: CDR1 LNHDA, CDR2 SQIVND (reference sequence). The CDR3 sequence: CASSRSELEHQPQHF. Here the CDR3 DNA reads TGTGCCAGTAGTCGCAGTGAGCTGGAGCATCAGCCCCAGCATTTT.